This T cell receptor beta chain is from a study of long-term antiretroviral therapy in people with HIV. Sequencing used immunoSEQ v3.0 at survey level. Produced via immunoSEQ multiplex PCR; TCRdb's table is partial and in-frame only. The data show about 40,000 clones, with approximately 87% seen just once and about 4% held by the top ten. A note on this clone: The antigen remains undetermined.

Study observations and caveats: Information on adherence to ART, viral resistance or therapy changes was unavailable.

Per germline, CDR1 SGHRS and CDR2 YFSETQ. The ends were cut back, 2 bases at V and 0 bases at J, with 11 bases in the middle. This CDR3 is 15 amino acids long. Here the sequenced sample was unsorted PBMCs, taken 1.2 years after starting antiretroviral therapy. The sequence was obtained from a woman between 50 and 59 years old with HIV. The chain combines TRBV5-1 with TRBJ2-5; unclear D gene. The chain's CDR3 is CASSFTRRDQETQYF. The CDR3 DNA reads TGCGCCAGCAGCTTCACCCGACGAGACCAAGAGACCCAGTACTTC.